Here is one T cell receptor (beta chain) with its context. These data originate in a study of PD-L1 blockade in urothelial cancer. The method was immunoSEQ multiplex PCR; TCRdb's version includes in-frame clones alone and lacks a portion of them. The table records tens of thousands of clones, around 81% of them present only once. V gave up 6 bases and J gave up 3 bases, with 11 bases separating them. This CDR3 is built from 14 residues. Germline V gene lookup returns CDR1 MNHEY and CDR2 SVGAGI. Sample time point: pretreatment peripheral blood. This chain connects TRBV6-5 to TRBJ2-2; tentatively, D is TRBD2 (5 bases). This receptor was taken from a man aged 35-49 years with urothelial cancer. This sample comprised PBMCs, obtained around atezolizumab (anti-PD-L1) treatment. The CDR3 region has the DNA TGTGCCAGCAGGGCGGGCGCGTACACCGGGGAGCTGTTTTTT. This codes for CASRAGAYTGELFF.